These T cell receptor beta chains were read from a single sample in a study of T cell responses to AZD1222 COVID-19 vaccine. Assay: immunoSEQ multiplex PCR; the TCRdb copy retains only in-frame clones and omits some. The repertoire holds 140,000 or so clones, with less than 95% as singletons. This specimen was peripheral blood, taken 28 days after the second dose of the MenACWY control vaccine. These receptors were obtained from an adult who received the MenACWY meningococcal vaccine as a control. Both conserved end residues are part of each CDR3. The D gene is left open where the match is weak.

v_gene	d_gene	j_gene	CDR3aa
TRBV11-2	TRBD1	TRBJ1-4	CASSLQGADVEKLFF
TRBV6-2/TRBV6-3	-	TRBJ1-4	CASSDSTGWDEKLFF
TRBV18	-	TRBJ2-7	CASSPGEQQYF
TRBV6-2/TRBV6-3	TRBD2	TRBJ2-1	CASSYGLAGVYNEQFF
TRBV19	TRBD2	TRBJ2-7	CASMDGTSYEQYF
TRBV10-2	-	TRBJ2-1	CASSSGETNEQFF
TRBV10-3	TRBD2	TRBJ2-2	CAILVTSGSQNTGELFF
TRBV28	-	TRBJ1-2	CASSGNSEGPYGYTF
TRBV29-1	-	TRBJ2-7	CSVMGLLYAEQYF
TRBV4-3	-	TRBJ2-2	CASSQVAFTGELFF
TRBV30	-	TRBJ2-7	CAWRIRGSSYEQYF
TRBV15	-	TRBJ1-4	CATSRDPDLLVNEKLFF
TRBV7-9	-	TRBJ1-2	CASSPGWVYGYTF
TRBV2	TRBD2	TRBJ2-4	CASSVVSSGYPNGIQYF
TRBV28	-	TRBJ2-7	CASSLTGGRSYEQYF
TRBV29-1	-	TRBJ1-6	CSVQDGNSPLHF
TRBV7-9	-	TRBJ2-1	CASSFDQTRPDQFF
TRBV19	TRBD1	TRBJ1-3	CASIGQAVIGNTIYF
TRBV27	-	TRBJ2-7	CASSPSSYEQYF
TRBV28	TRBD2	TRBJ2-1	CASSPSSGSPRNNEQFF
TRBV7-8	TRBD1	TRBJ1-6	CASSLRSGGNSPLHF
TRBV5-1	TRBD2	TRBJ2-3	CASSPRGEPSTDTQYF
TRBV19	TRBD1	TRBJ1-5	CASSLYSRQGNQPQHF
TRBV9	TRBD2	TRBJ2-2	CASSVVAGANTGELFF
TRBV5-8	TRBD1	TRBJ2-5	CASSKDRGTQYF
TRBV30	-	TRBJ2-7	CAWTFQGYEQYF
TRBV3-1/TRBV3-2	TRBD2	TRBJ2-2	CASSRGLAGAGELFF
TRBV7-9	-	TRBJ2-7	CASSLGSKSSYEQYF
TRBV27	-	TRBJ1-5	CASSLSTGLGNQPQHF
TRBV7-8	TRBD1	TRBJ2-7	CASSLRDSLYEQYF
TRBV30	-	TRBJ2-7	CAWTRDDSYEQYF
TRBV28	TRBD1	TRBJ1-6	CASSDGQENSPLHF
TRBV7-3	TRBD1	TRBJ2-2	CASSSYGTANTGELFF
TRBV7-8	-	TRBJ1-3	CASSFGTPSSGNTIYF
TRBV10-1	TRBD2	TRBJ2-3	CASSEGLAGTDTQYF
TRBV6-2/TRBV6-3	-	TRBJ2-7	CASSYSKSRLGQPYEQYF
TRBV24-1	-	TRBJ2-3	CATSDTITTDTQYF
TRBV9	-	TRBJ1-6	CASSVTGNKNSPLHF
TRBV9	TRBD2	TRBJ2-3	CASTGGSTDTQYF
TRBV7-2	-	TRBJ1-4	CASSWTATNEKLFF
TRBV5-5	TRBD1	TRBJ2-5	CASRVGQGRWETQYF
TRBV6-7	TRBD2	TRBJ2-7	CASSEYSGSDYEQYF
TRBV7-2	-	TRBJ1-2	CASSPGPQGGGYTF
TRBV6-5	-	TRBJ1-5	CASSYGRNQPQHF
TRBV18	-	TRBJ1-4	CASSPGSTGAEKLFF
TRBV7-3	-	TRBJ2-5	CASSSTGWQETQYF
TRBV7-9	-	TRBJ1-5	CASSLDGGGNQPQHF
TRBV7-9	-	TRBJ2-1	CASSLVSNEQFF
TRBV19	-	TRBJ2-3	CASSTQGSRPYF
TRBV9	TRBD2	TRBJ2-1	CASSVGSSGRSNEQFF
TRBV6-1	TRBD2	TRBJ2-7	CASSEGASGFYEQYF
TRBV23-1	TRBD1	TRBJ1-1	CASSHIQGLPEAFF